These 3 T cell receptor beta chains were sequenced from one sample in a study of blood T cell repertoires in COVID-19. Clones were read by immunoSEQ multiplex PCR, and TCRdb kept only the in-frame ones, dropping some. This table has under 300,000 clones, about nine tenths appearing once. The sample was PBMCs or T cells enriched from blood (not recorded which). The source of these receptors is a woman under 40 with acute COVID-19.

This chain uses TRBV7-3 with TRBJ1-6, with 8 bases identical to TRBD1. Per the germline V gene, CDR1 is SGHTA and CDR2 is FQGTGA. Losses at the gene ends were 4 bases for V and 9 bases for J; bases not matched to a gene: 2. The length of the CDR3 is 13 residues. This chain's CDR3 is CASSSGQGSPLHF. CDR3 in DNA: TGTGCCAGCAGCTCTGGACAGGGTTCACCCCTCCACTTT.

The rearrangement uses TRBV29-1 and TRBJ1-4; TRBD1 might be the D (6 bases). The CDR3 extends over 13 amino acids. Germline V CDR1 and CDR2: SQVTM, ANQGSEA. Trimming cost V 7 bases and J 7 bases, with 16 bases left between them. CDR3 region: CSARKGVAEKLFF. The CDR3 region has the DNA TGCAGCGCCAGAAAGGGGGTGGCTGAAAAACTGTTTTTT.

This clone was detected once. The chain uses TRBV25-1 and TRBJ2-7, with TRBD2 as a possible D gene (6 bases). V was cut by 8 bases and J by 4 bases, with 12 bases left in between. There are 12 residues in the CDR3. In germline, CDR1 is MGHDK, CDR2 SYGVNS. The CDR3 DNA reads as TGTGCCAGCCCGGGACTCCTTTACGAGCAGTACTTC. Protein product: CASPGLLYEQYF.